Described below is a single T cell receptor beta chain sequence and its context. No antigen is known for it. One entry per CDR3 protein results from TCRdb running MiXCR on the reads. The sample lists 450,000 to 650,000 distinct CDR3 sequences; under 45% were seen once. These data are taken from a study of T cell repertoires in cytomegalovirus infection. Study context: Newly reported HLA-C-restricted and thoroughly characterized HLA-B-restricted CMV epitopes were employed.

V shed 6 bases and J shed 0 bases, with 9 bases lying between them. CDR1 LGHDT and CDR2 YNNKEL come from the germline V gene (reference sequence). This CDR3 has 13 residues. The source was cultured PBMCs, collected from culture after CMV antigen stimulation. V is TRBV3-1 and J is TRBJ2-7, with D unclear. The origin of this receptor is a human donor in good health (CMV status not recorded). Some clones in this sample may be carry-over from other donors' samples. This chain's CDR3 is CASSGWDSYEQYF. The CDR3 bases are TGTGCCAGCAGTGGATGGGACTCCTACGAGCAGTACTTC.